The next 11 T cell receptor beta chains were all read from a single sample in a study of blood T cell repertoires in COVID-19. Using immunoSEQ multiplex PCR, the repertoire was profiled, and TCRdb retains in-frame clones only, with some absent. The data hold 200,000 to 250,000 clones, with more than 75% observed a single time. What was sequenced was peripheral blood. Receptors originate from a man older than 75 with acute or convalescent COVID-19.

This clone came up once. CDR3 DNA sequence: TGTGCCAGCAGTTCGCCATACAGGGCCGATGAGCAGTTCTTC. It codes for CASSSPYRADEQFF. The J gene is TRBJ2-1, the V gene TRBV28, with D possibly being TRBD1 (6 bases). Trimming pared 4 bases from V and 8 bases from J, leaving 15 bases between. The V gene's germline CDR1 is MDHEN and CDR2 SYDVKM. The CDR3 is made up of 14 amino acids. Full variable domain (missing parts from reference TRBV28 and TRBJ2-1): DVKVTQSSRYLVKRTGEKVFLECVQDMDHENMFWYRQDPGLGLRLIYFSYDVKMKEKGDIPEGYSVSREKKERFSLILESASTNQTSMYLCASSSPYRADEQFFGPGTRLTVL.

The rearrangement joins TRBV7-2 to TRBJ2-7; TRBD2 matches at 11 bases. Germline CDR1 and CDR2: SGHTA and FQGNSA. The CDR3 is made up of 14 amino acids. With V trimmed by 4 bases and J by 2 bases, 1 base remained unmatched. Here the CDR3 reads CASSSSGGTYEQYF. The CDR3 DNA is TGTGCCAGCAGCTCTAGCGGGGGGACCTACGAGCAGTACTTC. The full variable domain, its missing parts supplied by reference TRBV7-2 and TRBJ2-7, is GAGVSQSPSNKVTEKGKDVELRCDPISGHTALYWYRQSLGQGLEFLIYFQGNSAPDKSGLPSDRFSAERTGGSVSTLTIQRTQQEDSAVYLCASSSSGGTYEQYFGPGTRLTVT.

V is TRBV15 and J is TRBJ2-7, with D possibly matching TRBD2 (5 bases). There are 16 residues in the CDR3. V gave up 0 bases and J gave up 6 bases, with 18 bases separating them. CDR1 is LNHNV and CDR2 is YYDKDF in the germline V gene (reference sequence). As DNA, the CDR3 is TGTGCCACCAGCAGAGATCCTAGCCAGAACGCTCGCGAGCAGTACTTC. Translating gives CATSRDPSQNAREQYF.

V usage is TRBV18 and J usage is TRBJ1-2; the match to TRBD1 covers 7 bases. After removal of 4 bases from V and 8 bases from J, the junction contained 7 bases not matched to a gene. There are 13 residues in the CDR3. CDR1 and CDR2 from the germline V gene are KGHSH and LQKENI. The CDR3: CASSLGDREGYTF. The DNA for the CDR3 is TGTGCCAGCTCACTCGGGGACAGAGAAGGCTACACCTTC. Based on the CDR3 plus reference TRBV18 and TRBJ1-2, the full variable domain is NAGVMQNPRHLVRRRGQEARLRCSPMKGHSHVYWYRQLPEEGLKFMVYLQKENIIDESGMPKERFSAEFPKEGPSILRIQQVVRGDSAAYFCASSLGDREGYTFGSGTRLTVV.

CDR3 amino acids: CSVDPDRVSGYTF. In DNA, the CDR3 is TGCAGCGTTGATCCGGACAGGGTGTCGGGCTACACCTTC. The chain combines TRBV29-1 with TRBJ1-2; 8 positions agree with TRBD1. There are 13 residues in the CDR3. CDR1 and CDR2 from the germline V gene are SQVTM and ANQGSEA. J was trimmed by 8 bases and V by 3 bases; bases with no gene match: 8.

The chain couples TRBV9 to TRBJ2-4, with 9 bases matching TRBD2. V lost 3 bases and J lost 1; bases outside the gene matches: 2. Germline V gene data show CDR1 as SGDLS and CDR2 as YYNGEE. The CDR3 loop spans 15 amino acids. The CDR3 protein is CASSDSGSAKNIQYF. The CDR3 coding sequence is TGTGCCAGCAGCGATAGCGGGAGTGCCAAAAACATTCAGTACTTC.

Here the CDR3 reads CASSLAADGNTIYF. The DNA of the CDR3 is TGCGCCAGCAGCTTGGCTGCGGATGGAAACACCATATATTTT. This chain uses TRBV5-1 with TRBJ1-3; D is unresolved. Between the trimmed V and J ends, which lost 0 bases and 3 bases, there was a span of 7 bases. Germline V gene data show CDR1 as SGHRS and CDR2 as YFSETQ. The CDR3 is made up of 14 amino acids. The whole variable domain, remainder taken from reference TRBV5-1 and TRBJ1-3, is KAGVTQTPRYLIKTRGQQVTLSCSPISGHRSVSWYQQTPGQGLQFLFEYFSETQRNKGNFPGRFSGRQFSNSRSEMNVSTLELGDSALYLCASSLAADGNTIYFGEGSWLTVV.

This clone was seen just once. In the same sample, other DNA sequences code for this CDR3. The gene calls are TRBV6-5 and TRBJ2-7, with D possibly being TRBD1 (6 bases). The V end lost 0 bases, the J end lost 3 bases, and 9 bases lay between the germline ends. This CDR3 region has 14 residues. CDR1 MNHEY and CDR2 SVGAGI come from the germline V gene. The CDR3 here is CASSYSTGFYEQYF. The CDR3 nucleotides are TGTGCCAGCAGTTACTCAACAGGGTTCTACGAGCAGTACTTC.

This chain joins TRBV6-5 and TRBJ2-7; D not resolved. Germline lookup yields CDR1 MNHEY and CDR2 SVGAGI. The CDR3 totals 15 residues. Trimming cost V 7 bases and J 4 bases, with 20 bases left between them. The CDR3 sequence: CASTILHAGWYEQYF. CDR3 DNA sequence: TGTGCCAGCACCATCCTCCACGCAGGCTGGTACGAGCAGTACTTC.

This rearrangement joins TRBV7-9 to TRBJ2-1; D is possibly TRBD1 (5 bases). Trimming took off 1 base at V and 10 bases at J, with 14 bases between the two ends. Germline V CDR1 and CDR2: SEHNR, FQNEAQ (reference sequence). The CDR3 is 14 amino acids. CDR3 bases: TGTGCCAGCAGCTTAGAGGGGCCCCGGGCCGAGCAGTTCTTC. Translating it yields CASSLEGPRAEQFF. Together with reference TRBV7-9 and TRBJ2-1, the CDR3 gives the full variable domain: DTGVSQNPRHKITKRGQNVTFRCDPISEHNRLYWYRQTLGQGPEFLTYFQNEAQLEKSRLLSDRFSAERPKGSFSTLEIQRTEQGDSAMYLCASSLEGPRAEQFFGPGTRLTVL.

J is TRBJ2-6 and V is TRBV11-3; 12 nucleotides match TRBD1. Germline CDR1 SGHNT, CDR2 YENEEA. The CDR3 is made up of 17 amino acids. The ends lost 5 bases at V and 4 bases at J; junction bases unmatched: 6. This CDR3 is CASSPGTGGSGANVLTF. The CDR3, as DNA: TGTGCCAGCAGCCCCGGGACAGGGGGCTCCGGGGCCAACGTCCTGACTTTC. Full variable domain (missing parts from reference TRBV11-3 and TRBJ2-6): EAGVVQSPRYKIIEKKQPVAFWCNPISGHNTLYWYLQNLGQGPELLIRYENEEAVDDSQLPKDRFSAERLKGVDSTLKIQPAELGDSAVYLCASSPGTGGSGANVLTFGAGSRLTVL.